This TCR beta chain stems from a study of blood T cell repertoires in COVID-19. V was clipped by 1 base and J by 4 bases; unmatched bases: 6. CDR3 size: 16 residues. The germline V gene encodes CDR1 SGHKS and CDR2 YYEKEE (reference sequence). Authors' analysis steps: Amplified reference gene primers provided the basis for estimating nucleated cell counts. Using immunoSEQ multiplex PCR, the repertoire was profiled, and TCRdb retains in-frame clones only, with some absent. V and J calls and clone size are as listed in that table; D and trimming were resolved from the DNA. In the table there are hundreds of thousands of clones, more than 75% of which are singletons.

V is TRBV5-5 and J is TRBJ2-2; TRBD2 agrees at 8 bases. The material sequenced was PBMCs or T cells enriched from blood (not recorded which). This sequence originates from an older woman in a cohort exposed to, infected with or recovered from COVID-19 (not recorded which). CDR3 nucleotide sequence: TGTGCCAGCAGCTTGAAGGGACTAGGGTCCACCGGGGAGCTGTTTTTT. Protein: CASSLKGLGSTGELFF. Looking up the rest from reference TRBV5-5 and TRBJ2-2 gives the full variable domain: DAGVTQSPTHLIKTRGQQVTLRCSPISGHKSVSWYQQVLGQGPQFIFQYYEKEERGRGNFPDRFSARQFPNYSSELNVNALLLGDSALYLCASSLKGLGSTGELFFGEGSRLTVL.